Described below is a single T cell receptor beta chain sequence and its context. Described time point: patch test 1, 2 weeks after DPC sensitization. The sample's treatment: therapeutic diphenylcyclopropenone sensitization with weekly scalp DPC. These data originate in a study of human T cells and chemical hapten exposure. As for the study in general: Patients were given diphenylcyclopropenone on the scalp weekly across the roughly 25-week study. Patches that contained 0.01% DPC were applied to the upper back and read at 6 days.

Per germline, CDR1 LGHNA and CDR2 YNFKEQ. Trimming removed 4 bases at V and 7 bases at J, with 8 bases between. The CDR3 consists of 12 residues. TCRdb processed the RACE reads anew with MiXCR; each CDR3 protein has one entry. This sample has some 91,000 distinct CDR3 sequences, with over 10% found just once. V gene TRBV4-2 combines with J gene TRBJ2-1; a weak D match, TRBD2 (6 bases). This receptor was taken from a woman in her forties with alopecia areata. Some clones in this sample may be carry-over from other donors' samples. Source: whole blood, taken in connection with sensitization to the hapten diphenylcyclopropenone (DPC). CDR3 residues: CASSPTRNEQFF. As DNA, the CDR3 is TGTGCCAGCAGCCCGACTAGAAATGAGCAGTTCTTC.